These 25 T cell receptor beta chains originate from one sample sequenced in a study of cytomegalovirus exposure and HLA in healthy donors. 13 Jbeta primers and 60 Vbeta primers were used for the PCR. Libraries were prepared by immunoSEQ multiplex PCR; TCRdb keeps only in-frame clonotypes and omits some of them. The table has roughly 200,000 clones, about three quarters seen once. Sequencing was performed on PBMCs. All receptors derive from a woman aged 30 to 39 in good health and CMV-seropositive.

This chain links TRBV5-1 with TRBJ2-5; D ambiguous. The J call may be incorrect, as the DNA end agrees better with TRBJ2-7. Germline V lookup: CDR1 SGHRS, CDR2 YFSETQ. The CDR3 is 14 residues long. The chain's CDR3 is CASSFTVSSYEQYF. Here the CDR3 DNA reads TGCGCCAGCAGCTTTACGGTAAGCTCCTACGAGCAGTACTTC.

The chain couples TRBV18 to TRBJ2-2; TRBD2 might be the D (5 bases). Germline V lookup: CDR1 KGHSH, CDR2 LQKENI. V lost 6 bases, J lost 1 base, and 12 bases lay in between. This CDR3 region has 15 residues. CDR3: CASSLNGGNTGELFF. The CDR3, as DNA: TGTGCCAGCTCCCTTAATGGAGGGAACACCGGGGAGCTGTTTTTT.

The chain links TRBV28 to TRBJ1-1; 10 nucleotides agree with TRBD1. The CDR3 is 16 residues long. With 6 bases clipped from V and 1 base from J, the junction kept 8 bases outside the gene matches. Germline-derived CDR1 and CDR2 are MDHEN and SYDVKM. The CDR3 region has the DNA TGTGCCAGCAGCTCCGGGACAGGGGCCCAGAACACTGAAGCTTTCTTT. As protein: CASSSGTGAQNTEAFF.

The chain couples TRBV7-9 to TRBJ2-3; D uncertain. The germline gives CDR1 SEHNR, CDR2 FQNEAQ (reference sequence). V was cut by 8 bases and J by 3 bases, with 12 bases left in between. The CDR3 is 13 residues long. In DNA, the CDR3 is TGTGCCAGCCCCCTCGAGGAGACAGATACGCAGTATTTT. This gives the protein CASPLEETDTQYF.

This rearrangement joins TRBV18 to TRBJ1-4; D gene ambiguous. Germline CDR1 KGHSH, CDR2 LQKENI. The V end lost 1 base, the J end lost 0 bases, and 6 bases lay between the germline ends. The CDR3 extends over 15 amino acids. CDR3 sequence (DNA): TGTGCCAGCTCACCACTTCGGTCAACTAATGAAAAACTGTTTTTT. This sequence encodes CASSPLRSTNEKLFF.

The rearrangement joins TRBV7-2 to TRBJ2-5; 12 bases align to TRBD2. J gave up 7 bases and V 1 base, and 10 bases lay outside the gene matches. Germline CDR1 reads SGHTA; CDR2 reads FQGNSA. The CDR3 length is 17 residues. DNA of the CDR3: TGTGCCAGCAGCTTAGTTTCACTAGCGGGGGGCCGGGGGACCCAGTACTTC. This codes for CASSLVSLAGGRGTQYF. The full variable domain, in which reference TRBV7-2 and TRBJ2-5 provide the parts outside the CDR3, is GAGVSQSPSNKVTEKGKDVELRCDPISGHTALYWYRQSLGQGLEFLIYFQGNSAPDKSGLPSDRFSAERTGGSVSTLTIQRTQQEDSAVYLCASSLVSLAGGRGTQYFGPGTRLLVL.

V gene TRBV6-1 combines with J gene TRBJ1-2; D might be TRBD1 (6 bases). V lost 4 bases and J 4 bases, leaving 13 bases between the germline ends. CDR3 length: 14 amino acids. CDR1 is MNHNS and CDR2 is SASEGT in the germline V gene. CDR3 sequence: CASSVTGTTYGYTF. The CDR3 coding sequence is TGTGCCAGCAGTGTTACCGGGACAACCTATGGCTACACCTTC.

This clone was detected only once. V and J are TRBV7-2 and TRBJ2-7; no reliable D call. This CDR3 region has 15 residues. CDR1 and CDR2 from the germline V gene are SGHTA and FQGNSA. Deletions cut 1 base from V and 4 bases from J, with 14 bases between. The CDR3 reads CASSLGPTFVYEQYF. In nucleotides, the CDR3 is TGTGCCAGCAGCTTAGGCCCCACTTTTGTTTACGAGCAGTACTTC.

The genes are TRBV7-2 and TRBJ1-1; no clear D. The length of the CDR3 is 13 residues. Deletions cut 3 bases from V and 4 bases from J, with 9 bases between. Germline CDR1 reads SGHTA; CDR2 reads FQGNSA. CDR3 sequence (DNA): TGTGCCAGCAGCTTGACAAAAGGCACTGAAGCTTTCTTT. Its protein is CASSLTKGTEAFF.

The chain is built from TRBV4-2 and TRBJ2-5, with a tentative D call TRBD1 (6 bases). Germline assignment: CDR1 LGHNA and CDR2 YNFKEQ. The V end was cut by 0 bases, the J end by 14 bases, with 13 bases between. The CDR3 sequence is 12 residues long. The CDR3, as DNA: TGTGCCAGCAGCCAAGATCGGGGACACCTATACTTC. This gives the protein CASSQDRGHLYF.

The V gene is TRBV29-1, the J gene TRBJ2-5; 13 bases are shared with TRBD2. Germline loops: CDR1 SQVTM, CDR2 ANQGSEA. The CDR3 loop spans 15 amino acids. V lost 7 bases to trimming and J lost 2 bases; unmatched junction nucleotides: 7. CDR3 region: CSGGLAGDGQETQYF. In nucleotides, the CDR3 is TGCAGCGGCGGACTAGCGGGAGATGGACAAGAGACCCAGTACTTC.

This clone was found a few times. V is TRBV6-1 and J is TRBJ2-2, with D possibly matching TRBD1 (6 bases). The CDR3 has 15 amino acids. The germline CDR1 and CDR2 sequences are MNHNS and SASEGT. V lost 1 base and J lost 3, with 9 bases in between. The CDR3 region has the DNA TGTGCCAGCAGTGAAGACAGGGCCGACACCGGGGAGCTGTTTTTT. Amino acid sequence: CASSEDRADTGELFF.

The CDR3 reads CASSSTSGVWETQYF. CDR3 DNA: TGTGCCAGCAGTTCGACTAGCGGGGTCTGGGAGACCCAGTACTTC. J is TRBJ2-5 and V is TRBV28; 11 nucleotides agree with TRBD2. CDR1 and CDR2 (germline): MDHEN, SYDVKM. The CDR3 runs to 15 residues. V shed 4 bases, J shed 5 bases, and the junction held 6 bases outside the gene matches.

The chain has TRBV7-2 and TRBJ2-5; 9 bases align to TRBD2. V lost 8 bases, J lost 1 base, and 14 bases stayed unmatched. The CDR3 spans 17 residues. Germline CDR1 is SGHTA and CDR2 is FQGNSA. The CDR3 sequence is CASRTPEATSGQETQYF. In nucleotides, the CDR3 is TGTGCCAGCCGGACCCCTGAGGCGACTAGCGGCCAAGAGACCCAGTACTTC.

V and J are TRBV5-1 and TRBJ1-1; D is unclear. Trimming shortened V by 4 bases and J by 4 bases, and 14 bases separated the two germline ends. This CDR3 is 14 amino acids long. In germline, CDR1 is SGHRS, CDR2 YFSETQ. Here the CDR3 DNA reads TGCGCCAGCAGCATACCCGCCCCGGGCACTGAAGCTTTCTTT. It translates to CASSIPAPGTEAFF.

This sequence joins TRBV5-6 and TRBJ1-3; D gene unclear. The CDR3 runs to 14 residues. Germline CDR1 reads SGHDT; CDR2 reads YYEEEE. V was shortened by 4 bases and J by 0 bases, with 8 bases between the two germline ends. In DNA, the CDR3 is TGTGCCAGCAGCCCGGTCGTCTCTGGAAACACCATATATTTT. Protein product: CASSPVVSGNTIYF. Combining the CDR3 with reference TRBV5-6 and TRBJ1-3 gives the whole variable domain DAGVTQSPTHLIKTRGQQVTLRCSPKSGHDTVSWYQQALGQGPQFIFQYYEEEERQRGNFPDRFSGHQFPNYSSELNVNALLLGDSALYLCASSPVVSGNTIYFGEGSWLTVV.

The chain joins TRBV4-2 to TRBJ2-1; a possible D gene is TRBD2 (5 bases). The V and J ends lost 4 bases and 2 bases respectively, with 21 bases between them. CDR1 and CDR2 from the germline V gene are LGHNA and YNFKEQ. The CDR3 has 18 amino acids. CDR3 nucleotides: TGTGCCAGCAGCCGAGATGGCACGTACGGGGATACCTACAATGAGCAGTTCTTC. It translates to CASSRDGTYGDTYNEQFF.

A word on this clone: An end of the junction does not agree with germline; a read error may underlie this. The gene calls are TRBV7-2 and TRBJ2-7, with 8 positions matching TRBD1. The CDR3 is 15 amino acids. Germline CDR1 is SGHTA and CDR2 is FQGNSA. CDR3 DNA sequence: TGTGCGAGCACTTTTGGGGCAGGGGGCCCCTACGAGCAGTACTTC. Translated: CASTFGAGGPYEQYF. Using reference TRBV7-2 and TRBJ2-7 for the parts outside the CDR3, the full variable domain is GAGVSQSPSNKVTEKGKDVELRCDPISGHTALYWYRQSLGQGLEFLIYFQGNSAPDKSGLPSDRFSAERTGGSVSTLTIQRTQQEDSAVYLCASTFGAGGPYEQYFGPGTRLTVT.

As DNA, the CDR3 is TGTGCCAGCAGTTTCGGGGGTTTGGGCTATGGGGAGCTGTTTTTT. Amino acids: CASSFGGLGYGELFF. The chain joins TRBV28 to TRBJ2-2; maybe TRBD2 (6 bases). The CDR3 covers 15 residues. CDR1 is MDHEN, CDR2 SYDVKM, per germline. Deletions cut 3 bases from V and 8 bases from J, with 16 bases between.

This sequence joins TRBV6-6 and TRBJ2-5, with a weak D call TRBD2 (5 bases). This CDR3 is 12 amino acids long. The germline CDR1 and CDR2 sequences are MNHNY and SVGAGI (reference sequence). V lost 8 bases to trimming and J lost 5 bases, with 12 bases between them. CDR3 region: CASRGRLETQYF. As DNA, the CDR3 is TGTGCCAGCCGAGGGCGGCTTGAGACCCAGTACTTC.

The V gene is TRBV30, the J gene TRBJ1-5; no firm D call. V lost 6 bases, J lost 4 bases, and 13 bases lay in between. CDR3 size: 13 residues. CDR1 GTSNPN and CDR2 SVGIG come from the germline V gene (reference sequence). The chain's CDR3 is CACRGGWNQPQHF. In nucleotides, the CDR3 is TGTGCCTGCAGAGGAGGTTGGAATCAGCCCCAGCATTTT. The whole variable domain, filled in from reference TRBV30 and TRBJ1-5, reads SQTIHQWPATLVQPVGSPLSLECTVEGTSNPNLYWYRQAAGRGLQLLFYSVGIGQISSEVPQNLSASRPQDRQFILSSKKLLLSDSGFYLCACRGGWNQPQHFGDGTRLSIL.

On this clone itself: The same CDR3 arises from other DNA sequences in this sample as well. The rearrangement joins TRBV7-9 to TRBJ2-7; TRBD2 aligns across 11 bases. The V gene's germline CDR1 is SEHNR and CDR2 FQNEAQ (reference sequence). The J segment lost 2 bases and the V segment lost 5 bases, leaving 5 bases of the junction unmatched. The CDR3 extends over 15 amino acids. The CDR3 nucleotides read TGTGCCAGCAGCCTAGGACTAGCGGGCACCTACGAGCAGTACTTC. Its translation is CASSLGLAGTYEQYF.

This clone showed up just once. The rearrangement joins TRBV7-9 to TRBJ1-5; D perhaps matches TRBD1 (6 bases). CDR1 and CDR2 from the germline V gene are SEHNR and FQNEAQ (reference sequence). V lost 5 bases to trimming and J lost 3 bases, with 14 bases between them. CDR3 length: 15 residues. The CDR3 DNA reads TGTGCCAGCAGCCACGGGACACAGCCCAATCAGCCCCAGCATTTT. Translating it yields CASSHGTQPNQPQHF. The full variable domain, rest sourced from reference TRBV7-9 and TRBJ1-5, is DTGVSQNPRHKITKRGQNVTFRCDPISEHNRLYWYRQTLGQGPEFLTYFQNEAQLEKSRLLSDRFSAERPKGSFSTLEIQRTEQGDSAMYLCASSHGTQPNQPQHFGDGTRLSIL.

The gene calls are TRBV2 and TRBJ1-5; the D is unclear. The CDR3 spans 12 residues. The V and J ends lost 4 bases and 7 bases respectively, with 8 bases between them. Germline V lookup: CDR1 SNHLY, CDR2 FYNNEI. The CDR3 sequence is CASSVRRQPQHF. CDR3 DNA sequence: TGTGCCAGCAGTGTACGTCGGCAGCCCCAGCATTTT.

This clone was detected once. This rearrangement joins TRBV5-1 to TRBJ2-5, with 8 bases fitting TRBD2. The V gene's germline CDR1 is SGHRS and CDR2 YFSETQ. Losses at the gene ends were 0 bases for V and 7 bases for J; bases not matched to a gene: 14. The CDR3 has 17 residues. DNA for the CDR3: TGCGCCAGCAGCTTGGCAGCGGGGGAACTATTCGAAGTGACCCAGTACTTC. Translated: CASSLAAGELFEVTQYF. Full variable domain (rest looked up from reference TRBV5-1 and TRBJ2-5): KAGVTQTPRYLIKTRGQQVTLSCSPISGHRSVSWYQQTPGQGLQFLFEYFSETQRNKGNFPGRFSGRQFSNSRSEMNVSTLELGDSALYLCASSLAAGELFEVTQYFGPGTRLLVL.